This TCR beta chain was identified during a study of CD8+CD57+ T cells in acquired aplastic anemia. Trimming took 2 bases from V and 2 from J, leaving 13 bases between them. This CDR3 has 15 amino acids. The germline CDR1 and CDR2 sequences are MGHDK and SYGVNS. Genomic DNA templated the TCR beta VDJ and CDR3 profiling. TCRdb recomputed calls from the reads with MiXCR, one row per CDR3 protein. The table lists under 250,000 distinct CDR3 sequences, approximately 35% of them singletons. This clonotype was observed many times. The receptor comes from a human donor in good health, serving as a control. The V and J genes are TRBV25-1 and TRBJ2-7; possibly TRBD1 for D (5 bases). Material for sequencing was sorted CD4+, CD8+, or CD8+CD57+ T cells (not recorded which) from PBMCs. CDR3 protein: CASSEGWAGPYEQYF. The CDR3 DNA reads TGTGCCAGCAGTGAAGGCTGGGCAGGGCCCTACGAGCAGTACTTC.